A selection of T cell receptor beta chains follows, all from one sample in a study of shared clonotypes between healthy human individuals. Assay: immunoSEQ multiplex PCR; the TCRdb copy retains only in-frame clones and omits some. Altogether over 2 million clones are present, 95% being singletons, with the ten largest covering around 0.13%. The material sequenced was naive CD4+ T cells sorted from blood. The receptors here all came from a man between 18 and 29 years old in good health. Both conserved end residues are part of each CDR3. A D gene is named only where the DNA matches it firmly. Clone size is stated in some rows and not others, as once, few, many or a class when expanded.

CDR3 protein	CDR3 DNA	clone size	J gene	D gene	V gene	CDR3 length
CASSETGVRQPQHF	TGTGCCAGCAGCGAGACGGGGGTTCGGCAGCCCCAGCATTTT	NA	TRBJ1-5	NA	TRBV6-1	14
CASSPSGQGANYGYTF	TGCGCCAGCAGCCCCTCGGGGCAGGGGGCAAACTATGGCTACACCTTC	NA	TRBJ1-2	TRBD1	TRBV4-1	16
CASSQLLAGSYEQYF	TGCGCCAGCAGCCAATTACTAGCGGGGTCCTACGAGCAGTACTTC	NA	TRBJ2-7	TRBD2	TRBV4-1	15
CASSIGTMNTEAFF	TGTGCCAGCAGCATCGGGACGATGAACACTGAAGCTTTCTTT	NA	TRBJ1-1	NA	TRBV7-9	14
CAWSQRADGYTF	TGTGCCTGGAGTCAAAGGGCGGATGGCTACACCTTC	NA	TRBJ1-2	NA	TRBV30	12
CSVDGGDREKLFF	TGCAGCGTTGATGGTGGGGACCGCGAAAAACTGTTTTTT	NA	TRBJ1-4	NA	TRBV29-1	13
CASSFRVPPQPQHF	TGTGCCAGCAGTTTCAGGGTTCCCCCTCAGCCCCAGCATTTT	NA	TRBJ1-5	NA	TRBV6-1	14
CASARESEQYF	TGTGCCAGCGCGCGGGAGTCCGAGCAGTACTTC	NA	TRBJ2-7	TRBD2	TRBV6-5	11
CASSEHQLATFETQYF	TGTGCCAGCAGTGAACACCAACTAGCGACCTTTGAGACCCAGTACTTC	NA	TRBJ2-5	TRBD2	TRBV6-1	16
CASSQDMDRGNEKLFF	TGTGCCAGCAGCCAAGATATGGACAGGGGGAATGAAAAACTGTTTTTT	NA	TRBJ1-4	TRBD1	TRBV14	16
CASSLLAGGTDTQYF	TGCGCCAGCAGCTTGCTAGCGGGCGGCACAGATACGCAGTATTTT	NA	TRBJ2-3	TRBD2	TRBV5-1	15
CASSSTGGSNQPQHF	TGTGCCAGCAGCTCGACAGGGGGTAGCAATCAGCCCCAGCATTTT	NA	TRBJ1-5	TRBD1	TRBV7-8	15
CASSQAGGVVNSPLHF	TGTGCCAGCAGCCAAGCAGGGGGTGTCGTTAATTCACCCCTCCACTTT	NA	TRBJ1-6	TRBD1	TRBV14	16
CASRRDRRYEQYF	TGTGCCAGCAGGCGGGACAGGCGTTACGAGCAGTACTTC	NA	TRBJ2-7	TRBD1	TRBV6-6	13
CASSFTSGGASNEQFF	TGTGCCAGCAGCTTCACTAGCGGGGGGGCCTCCAATGAGCAGTTCTTC	NA	TRBJ2-1	TRBD2	TRBV7-2	16
CASSLEGASTYNSPLHF	TGTGCCAGCAGTTTGGAGGGGGCCTCGACCTATAATTCACCCCTCCACTTT	NA	TRBJ1-6	TRBD1	TRBV28	17
CAWSGSGDQPQHF	TGTGCCTGGAGTGGGTCAGGGGATCAGCCCCAGCATTTT	few	TRBJ1-5	NA	TRBV30	13
CASSLGGQASVDTQYF	TGTGCCAGCAGCTTGGGGGGACAGGCTTCAGTCGATACGCAGTATTTT	NA	TRBJ2-3	TRBD1	TRBV5-4	16
CAWTKEAAVLVATNEKLFF	TGTGCCTGGACTAAGGAGGCAGCGGTCCTTGTTGCAACTAATGAAAAACTGTTTTTT	NA	TRBJ1-4	NA	TRBV30	19
CASSLVARRGGAEAFF	TGTGCCAGCAGCTTAGTTGCACGGAGGGGCGGCGCTGAAGCTTTCTTT	NA	TRBJ1-1	NA	TRBV7-2	16
CASSEPGVRNEQFF	TGTGCCAGCAGTGAACCGGGGGTTCGAAATGAGCAGTTCTTC	NA	TRBJ2-1	NA	TRBV25-1	14
CASSPRGPGELFF	TGTGCCAGCAGCCCACGGGGTCCGGGGGAGCTGTTTTTT	NA	TRBJ2-2	NA	TRBV7-3	13
CASSEGQGSSYEQYF	TGTGCCAGCAGTGAGGGACAGGGGTCCTCCTACGAGCAGTACTTC	NA	TRBJ2-7	TRBD1	TRBV2	15